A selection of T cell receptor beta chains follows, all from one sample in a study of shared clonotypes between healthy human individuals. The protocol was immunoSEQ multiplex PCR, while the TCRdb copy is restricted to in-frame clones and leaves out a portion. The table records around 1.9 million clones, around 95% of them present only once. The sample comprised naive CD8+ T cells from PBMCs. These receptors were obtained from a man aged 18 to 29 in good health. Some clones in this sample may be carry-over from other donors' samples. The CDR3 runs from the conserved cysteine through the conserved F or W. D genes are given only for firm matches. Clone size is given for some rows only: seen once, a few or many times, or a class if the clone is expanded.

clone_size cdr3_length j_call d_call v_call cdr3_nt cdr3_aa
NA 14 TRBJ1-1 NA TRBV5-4 TGTGCCAGCAGCTCAACCGACATGAACACTGAAGCTTTCTTT CASSSTDMNTEAFF
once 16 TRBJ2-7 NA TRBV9 TGTGCCAGCAGCGTAGCTCTGGGCGACACCCCGTACGAGCAGTACTTC CASSVALGDTPYEQYF
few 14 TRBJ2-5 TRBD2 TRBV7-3 TGTGCCAGCAGCCCCAGACTAGCGGAAGAGACCCAGTACTTC CASSPRLAEETQYF
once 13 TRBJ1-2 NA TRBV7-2 TGTGCCAGCAGCTTAGCCTCACCCTATGGCTACACCTTC CASSLASPYGYTF
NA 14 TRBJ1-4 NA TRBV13 TGTGCCAGCACCAGGGAGGGGGAGGATGAAAAACTGTTTTTT CASTREGEDEKLFF
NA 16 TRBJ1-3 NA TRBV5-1 TGCGCCAGCAGCTTCCTCCCCATCAACTCTGGAAACACCATATATTTT CASSFLPINSGNTIYF
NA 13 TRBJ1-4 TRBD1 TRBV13 TGTGCCAGCAGCACAAGACAGGGAGAAAAACTGTTTTTT CASSTRQGEKLFF
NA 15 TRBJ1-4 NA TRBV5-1 TGCGCCAGCAGTTCCGACAGATCCTTAGCAGGAAAACTGTTTTTT CASSSDRSLAGKLFF
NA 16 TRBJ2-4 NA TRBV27 TGTGCCAGCAGTTTATTGTGGGGGTCCCACAAAAACATTCAGTACTTC CASSLLWGSHKNIQYF
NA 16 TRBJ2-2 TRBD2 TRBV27 TGTGCCAGCATGCTCTTTGCGGGAGAGTACACCGGGGAGCTGTTTTTT CASMLFAGEYTGELFF
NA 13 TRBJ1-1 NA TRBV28 TGTGCCAGCAGATTCAGGGCAAACACTGAAGCTTTCTTT CASRFRANTEAFF